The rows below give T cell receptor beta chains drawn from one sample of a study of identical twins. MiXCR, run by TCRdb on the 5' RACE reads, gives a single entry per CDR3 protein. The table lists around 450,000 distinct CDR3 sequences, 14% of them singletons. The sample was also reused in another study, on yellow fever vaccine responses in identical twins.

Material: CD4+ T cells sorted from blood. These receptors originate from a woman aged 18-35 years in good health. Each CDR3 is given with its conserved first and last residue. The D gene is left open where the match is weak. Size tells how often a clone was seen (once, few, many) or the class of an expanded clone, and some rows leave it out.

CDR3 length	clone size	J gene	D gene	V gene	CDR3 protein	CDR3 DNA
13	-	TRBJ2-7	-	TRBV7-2	CASSSPVSYEQYF	TGTGCCAGCAGCTCCCCCGTCTCCTACGAGCAGTACTTC
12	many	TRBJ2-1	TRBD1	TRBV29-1	CSGGQGDAEQFF	TGCAGCGGTGGACAGGGTGACGCTGAGCAGTTCTTC
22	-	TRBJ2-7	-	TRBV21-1	CASSRSTSGWLAGRTSSYEQYF	TGTGCCAGCAGCAGAAGCACATCAGGGTGGCTAGCGGGGCGAACGAGCTCCTACGAGCAGTACTTC
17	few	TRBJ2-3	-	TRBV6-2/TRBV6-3	CASRPASAWVPRDTQYF	TGTGCCAGCAGACCCGCGAGCGCCTGGGTGCCTCGAGATACGCAGTATTTT
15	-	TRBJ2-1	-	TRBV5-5	CASSPVGGARDEQFF	TGTGCCAGCAGCCCGGTAGGGGGGGCTAGGGATGAGCAGTTCTTC
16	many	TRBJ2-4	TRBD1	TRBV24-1	CATSDPAGTERDIQYF	TGTGCCACCAGTGACCCCGCCGGGACAGAAAGGGACATTCAGTACTTC
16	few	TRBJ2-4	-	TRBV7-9	CASSPDGVLVKNIQYF	TGTGCCAGCAGCCCAGACGGGGTCCTGGTCAAAAACATTCAGTACTTC
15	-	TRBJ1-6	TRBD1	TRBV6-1	CASSERQGFNSPLHF	TGTGCCAGCAGTGAAAGACAGGGTTTTAATTCACCCCTCCACTTT
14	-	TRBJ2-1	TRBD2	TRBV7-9	CASSRRTSGIEQFF	TGTGCCAGCAGCCGAAGGACTAGCGGGATCGAGCAGTTCTTC
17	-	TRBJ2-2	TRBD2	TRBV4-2	CASSQDGIAGVSGELFF	TGTGCCAGCAGCCAAGATGGTATAGCGGGGGTTTCCGGGGAGCTGTTTTTT
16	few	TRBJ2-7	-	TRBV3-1	CASSQDSRRNSYEQYF	TGTGCCAGCAGCCAAGATTCCCGGCGAAACTCCTACGAGCAGTACTTC